These 31 T cell receptor beta chains originate from one sample sequenced in a study of blood T cell repertoires in COVID-19. Sequencing was performed with immunoSEQ multiplex PCR; in TCRdb, only in-frame clones are kept and a portion is missing. The sample lists 26,000 or so clones, over 75% occurring once. The sequenced material came from peripheral blood. The receptors originated from a human donor with active COVID-19. The donor label of this sample is uncertain.

This clone was detected only once. This chain uses TRBV7-6 with TRBJ1-1, with 7 bases aligning to TRBD1. The germline V gene has CDR1 SGHVS and CDR2 FNYEAQ. V lost 3 bases and J lost 0; bases outside the gene matches: 10. The CDR3 loop spans 17 amino acids. CDR3 nucleotides: TGTGCCAGCAGCTTGGCCACAGGGGACATTTTGAACACTGAAGCTTTCTTT. This translates into CASSLATGDILNTEAFF.

This chain links TRBV29-1 with TRBJ2-1, with D hard to call. The CDR3 contains 13 residues. Germline CDR1 reads SQVTM; CDR2 reads ANQGSEA. V lost 8 bases to trimming and J lost 10 bases, with 21 bases between them. CDR3 in amino acids: CSLNYSPHGEQFF. In DNA, the CDR3 is TGCAGCCTCAACTACTCGCCCCACGGGGAGCAGTTCTTC.

This sequence joins TRBV28 and TRBJ2-1, with TRBD2 matching 8 bases. The V gene's germline CDR1 is MDHEN and CDR2 SYDVKM. Trimming took 7 bases from V and 4 from J; bases not matched to a gene: 9. The CDR3 contains 15 residues. The CDR3 reads CASIAEGGGYNEQFF. CDR3 DNA: TGTGCCAGCATTGCAGAAGGCGGGGGGTACAATGAGCAGTTCTTC.

The chain is built from TRBV11-2 and TRBJ1-1; 8 bases match TRBD1. The CDR3 runs to 14 residues. J was trimmed by 4 bases and V by 6 bases; bases with no gene match: 7. In germline, CDR1 is SGHAT, CDR2 FQNNGV. The CDR3 coding sequence is TGTGCCAGCAGACCTTCAGGGGGCTTCACTGAAGCTTTCTTT. This sequence encodes CASRPSGGFTEAFF. The whole variable domain, filled in from reference TRBV11-2 and TRBJ1-1, reads EAGVAQSPRYKIIEKRQSVAFWCNPISGHATLYWYQQILGQGPKLLIQFQNNGVVDDSQLPKDRFSAERLKGVDSTLKIQPAKLEDSAVYLCASRPSGGFTEAFFGQGTRLTVV.

The rearrangement uses TRBV27 and TRBJ1-5, with 7 bases lining up with TRBD1. This CDR3 contains 14 residues. V lost 6 bases, J lost 4 bases, and 6 bases stayed unmatched. Germline V gene data show CDR1 as MNHEY and CDR2 as SMNVEV (reference sequence). CDR3 DNA sequence: TGTGCCAGCAGACCCGGGACAGCGAATCAGCCCCAGCATTTT. Translated, it gives CASRPGTANQPQHF.

The chain links TRBV4-1 to TRBJ2-2; perhaps TRBD2 as D (7 bases). CDR3 size: 15 residues. Germline V CDR1 and CDR2: MGHRA, YSYEKL. V lost 2 bases and J 4 bases, leaving 11 bases between the germline ends. In DNA, the CDR3 is TGCGCCAGCAGCCAACGGGGGGCTGGCACCGGGGAGCTGTTTTTT. Protein: CASSQRGAGTGELFF.

V usage is TRBV7-3 and J usage is TRBJ1-5, with TRBD1 as a possible D gene (5 bases). V was cut by 1 base and J by 1 base, with 20 bases left in between. The CDR3 has 19 residues. Germline CDR1 reads SGHTA; CDR2 reads FQGTGA. This CDR3 is CASSLKWGVVVWSNQPQHF. Written as DNA, the CDR3 is TGTGCCAGCAGCTTAAAGTGGGGGGTAGTCGTCTGGAGCAATCAGCCCCAGCATTTT. The full variable domain, rest sourced from reference TRBV7-3 and TRBJ1-5, is GAGVSQTPSNKVTEKGKYVELRCDPISGHTALYWYRQSLGQGPEFLIYFQGTGAADDSGLPNDRFFAVRPEGSVSTLKIQRTERGDSAVYLCASSLKWGVVVWSNQPQHFGDGTRLSIL.

The V call is TRBV28, the J call TRBJ2-7; 9 positions match TRBD1. The CDR3 sequence is 15 residues long. Germline trimming cut 6 bases from V and 4 bases from J; bases unmatched to any gene: 10. Germline CDR1 and CDR2: MDHEN and SYDVKM. CDR3 coding DNA: TGTGCCAGCAGCCTCCCCGGGACAGGGACATACGAGCAGTACTTC. Translating it yields CASSLPGTGTYEQYF.

This clone is medium-sized within its sample. V is TRBV9 and J is TRBJ2-7; TRBD1 agrees at 8 bases. CDR3 length: 16 amino acids. V lost 0 bases, J lost 0 bases, and 5 bases stayed unmatched. From germline, CDR1 is SGDLS and CDR2 YYNGEE. The CDR3 sequence is CASSVEAGQGSYEQYF. The CDR3 region has the DNA TGTGCCAGCAGCGTAGAGGCCGGACAGGGCTCCTACGAGCAGTACTTC.

V usage is TRBV7-8 and J usage is TRBJ2-7; 11 nucleotides agree with TRBD2. The CDR3 has 15 amino acids. Germline V gene sequence: CDR1 SGHVS, CDR2 FQNEAQ. The junction had 7 bases not matched to a gene; V was cut back by 4 bases and J by 5 bases. DNA of the CDR3: TGTGCCAGCAGCTCCCTAGCGGGAGGCGGCGACGAGCAGTACTTC. This codes for CASSSLAGGGDEQYF.

The V gene is TRBV9, the J gene TRBJ2-2, with 11 bases aligning to TRBD2. From germline, CDR1 is SGDLS and CDR2 YYNGEE. Trimming removed 0 bases from V and 5 bases from J; junction bases left unmatched: 6. The CDR3 has 17 residues. DNA of the CDR3: TGTGCCAGCAGCGTAGCTAGCGGGGGGCCCCAGACCGGGGAGCTGTTTTTT. It translates to CASSVASGGPQTGELFF.

The rearrangement uses TRBV7-2 and TRBJ2-6; 8 nucleotides agree with TRBD1. Germline V gene lookup returns CDR1 SGHTA and CDR2 FQGNSA. The CDR3 extends over 19 amino acids. The J segment lost 0 bases and the V segment lost 0 bases, leaving 7 bases of the junction unmatched. CDR3 bases: TGTGCCAGCAGCTTAGCCGGACAGGGCTTCCTCTCTGGGGCCAACGTCCTGACTTTC. It specifies CASSLAGQGFLSGANVLTF.

The chain employs TRBV27 and TRBJ1-4, with no clear D. The CDR3 sequence is 18 residues long. Germline V gene sequence: CDR1 MNHEY, CDR2 SMNVEV (reference sequence). V was trimmed by 5 bases and J by 8 bases, leaving 27 bases between them. DNA of the CDR3: TGTGCCAGCAGTCCCCGAGTTTCGGGGTTTGGGATGGACGAAAAACTGTTTTTT. This codes for CASSPRVSGFGMDEKLFF.

This chain joins TRBV30 and TRBJ2-5; 9 bases fit TRBD1. CDR1 GTSNPN and CDR2 SVGIG come from the germline V gene (reference sequence). The CDR3 length is 14 residues. After removal of 1 base from V and 5 bases from J, the junction contained 5 bases not matched to a gene. The CDR3 is CAWSETGGGETQYF. The DNA for the CDR3 is TGTGCCTGGAGTGAGACAGGGGGTGGGGAGACCCAGTACTTC.

This clone was found a few times. This chain joins TRBV7-2 and TRBJ1-1; 10 bases align to TRBD1. There are 17 residues in the CDR3. J gave up 6 bases and V 1 base, and 11 bases lay outside the gene matches. In germline, CDR1 is SGHTA, CDR2 FQGNSA. The CDR3 sequence is CASSLEAWTGGSPEAFF. CDR3 DNA: TGTGCCAGCAGCTTAGAAGCGTGGACAGGGGGTTCTCCTGAAGCTTTCTTT.

The V gene is TRBV18, the J gene TRBJ1-1; 11 bases line up with TRBD1. Germline V gene sequence: CDR1 KGHSH, CDR2 LQKENI. Trimming took 6 bases from V and 4 from J; bases not matched to a gene: 4. The CDR3 covers 14 residues. The CDR3 here is CASSGTGGFTEAFF. In nucleotides, the CDR3 is TGTGCCAGCTCGGGGACAGGGGGGTTCACTGAAGCTTTCTTT.

The chain uses TRBV9 and TRBJ1-3, with D possibly being TRBD1 (5 bases). The CDR3 covers 17 residues. Germline CDR1 is SGDLS and CDR2 is YYNGEE. V was shortened by 0 bases and J by 3 bases, with 16 bases between the two germline ends. CDR3 sequence (DNA): TGTGCCAGCAGCGTAGGGGCCCGCCAGGGCAGTGGAAACACCATATATTTT. This translates into CASSVGARQGSGNTIYF.

The genes are TRBV29-1 and TRBJ2-7, with a weak D call TRBD1 (6 bases). CDR1 is SQVTM, CDR2 ANQGSEA, per germline. This CDR3 has 17 residues. The germline V and J ends were trimmed by 4 bases and 2 bases, with 24 bases remaining between them. The DNA for the CDR3 is TGCAGCGTTGGATCGAGAACAGGGTTATTGGGAGCCTACGAGCAGTACTTC. This gives the protein CSVGSRTGLLGAYEQYF.

This clone was counted a single time. The rearrangement uses TRBV27 and TRBJ2-7, with TRBD2 matching over 12 bases. This CDR3 is 16 amino acids long. CDR1 is MNHEY and CDR2 is SMNVEV in the germline V gene (reference sequence). V dropped 6 bases and J dropped 3; count of bases not matched to a gene: 9. This CDR3 reads CASRNLGTSGYYEQYF. The CDR3 nucleotides read TGTGCCAGCAGGAACCTCGGGACTAGCGGGTACTACGAGCAGTACTTC.

The J gene is TRBJ1-5, the V gene TRBV27; the D gene is possibly TRBD1 (5 bases). CDR1 MNHEY and CDR2 SMNVEV come from the germline V gene (reference sequence). The CDR3 has 14 residues. V was trimmed by 5 bases and J by 4 bases, leaving 12 bases between them. The chain's CDR3 is CASSIGGGNQPQHF. CDR3 DNA: TGTGCCAGCAGTATCGGGGGGGGGAATCAGCCCCAGCATTTT.

The chain uses TRBV11-2 and TRBJ1-3; the D gene is possibly TRBD1 (5 bases). This CDR3 spans 15 amino acids. The V end lost 5 bases, the J end lost 2 bases, and 13 bases lay between the germline ends. Germline V gives CDR1 SGHAT, CDR2 FQNNGV. CDR3 region: CASSPDTMTGNTIYF. CDR3 sequence (DNA): TGTGCCAGCAGCCCGGACACTATGACTGGAAACACCATATATTTT.

The rearrangement joins TRBV10-1 to TRBJ1-1, with TRBD1 identical over 7 bases. The CDR3 has 13 amino acids. Germline-derived CDR1 and CDR2 are WNHNN and SYGVQD (reference sequence). V gave up 9 bases and J gave up 0 bases; unmatched junction bases: 4. CDR3 amino acids: CASMDRLNTEAFF. The CDR3 DNA follows: TGCGCCAGTATGGACAGGTTGAACACTGAAGCTTTCTTT.

The V call is TRBV6-5, the J call TRBJ2-1; 7 nucleotides agree with TRBD1. The CDR3 runs to 15 residues. V lost 0 bases to trimming and J lost 4 bases; unmatched junction nucleotides: 3. Looked up from germline, CDR1 is MNHEY and CDR2 is SVGAGI. The DNA for the CDR3 is TGTGCCAGCAGTTACTCTCCGGGACAGTACAATGAGCAGTTCTTC. Encoded protein: CASSYSPGQYNEQFF.

V is TRBV6-2 or TRBV6-3 and J is TRBJ2-7, with D unresolved. Between the trimmed V and J ends, which lost 10 bases and 3 bases, there was a span of 13 bases. CDR1 is MNHEY and CDR2 is SVGEGT in the germline V gene. The CDR3 totals 12 residues. CDR3 sequence: CATSQTGYEQYF. CDR3 bases: TGTGCCACCAGCCAAACCGGCTACGAGCAGTACTTC.

This sequence joins TRBV7-2 and TRBJ1-1; 10 bases map to TRBD1. The CDR3 totals 15 residues. Germline-derived CDR1 and CDR2 are SGHTA and FQGNSA. V lost 5 bases, J lost 0 bases, and 3 bases stayed unmatched. The CDR3 loop reads CASSPTGGMNTEAFF. The CDR3 nucleotides read TGTGCCAGCAGCCCGACAGGGGGCATGAACACTGAAGCTTTCTTT.

The V gene is TRBV7-3, the J gene TRBJ2-2; 7 bases fit TRBD2. Trimming at V came to 2 bases and at J to 5 bases, leaving 5 bases not matched to a gene. This CDR3 contains 15 residues. Germline V gives CDR1 SGHTA, CDR2 FQGTGA. The CDR3 protein is CASSLWSGVTGELFF. The CDR3 nucleotides read TGTGCCAGCAGCTTATGGAGCGGGGTGACCGGGGAGCTGTTTTTT. The full variable domain, completed using reference TRBV7-3 and TRBJ2-2, is GAGVSQTPSNKVTEKGKYVELRCDPISGHTALYWYRQSLGQGPEFLIYFQGTGAADDSGLPNDRFFAVRPEGSVSTLKIQRTERGDSAVYLCASSLWSGVTGELFFGEGSRLTVL.

The chain employs TRBV24-1 and TRBJ2-3; weak D call: TRBD2 (6 bases). The CDR3 length is 14 residues. Trimming cost V 8 bases and J 2 bases, with 13 bases left between them. The germline gives CDR1 KGHDR, CDR2 SFDVKD. The CDR3 is CATKGGVDTDTQYF. DNA for the CDR3: TGTGCCACCAAGGGCGGGGTGGACACAGATACGCAGTATTTT.

This chain uses TRBV6-2 or TRBV6-3 with TRBJ2-2; a weak D match, TRBD2 (6 bases). Trimming left V 6 bases short and J 5 bases short, with 13 bases between. The CDR3 covers 14 residues. Looked up from germline, CDR1 is MNHEY and CDR2 is SVGEGT. In nucleotides, the CDR3 is TGTGCCAGCAGCCGGGACTGGGGGACCGGGGAGCTGTTTTTT. Amino acid sequence: CASSRDWGTGELFF.

The gene calls are TRBV5-4 and TRBJ2-6, with D maybe TRBD2 (5 bases). The germline V and J ends were trimmed by 2 bases and 0 bases, with 15 bases remaining between them. This CDR3 is 18 amino acids long. The germline V gene has CDR1 SGHNT and CDR2 YYREEE (reference sequence). This CDR3 is CASSFSLAPTSGANVLTF. CDR3 sequence (DNA): TGTGCCAGCAGCTTTTCATTAGCGCCTACCTCTGGGGCCAACGTCCTGACTTTC. The entire variable domain, with the rest obtained from reference TRBV5-4 and TRBJ2-6, is as follows: ETGVTQSPTHLIKTRGQQVTLRCSSQSGHNTVSWYQQALGQGPQFIFQYYREEENGRGNFPPRFSGLQFPNYSSELNVNALELDDSALYLCASSFSLAPTSGANVLTFGAGSRLTVL.

The rearrangement uses TRBV11-3 and TRBJ2-3, with 10 bases lining up with TRBD2. From germline, CDR1 is SGHNT and CDR2 YENEEA. The J segment lost 5 bases and the V segment lost 4 bases, leaving 6 bases of the junction unmatched. There are 15 residues in the CDR3. CDR3 in DNA: TGTGCCAGCAGCTCCACTAGCGGGACGGGAGATACGCAGTATTTT. Residues: CASSSTSGTGDTQYF.

The chain recombines TRBV12-5 with TRBJ2-2; TRBD2 agrees at 10 bases. Germline CDR1 reads LGHNT; CDR2 reads FRNRAP. Trimming at V came to 3 bases and at J to 0 bases, leaving 7 bases not matched to a gene. This CDR3 comprises 18 residues. CDR3 region: CASGFKPSGGPNTGELFF. DNA for the CDR3: TGTGCTAGTGGTTTTAAACCTAGCGGGGGACCGAACACCGGGGAGCTGTTTTTT.